What follows are 3 T cell receptor beta chains derived from one specimen sequenced in a study of identical twins (dated by TCRdb to about 2016). Libraries were constructed by 5' RACE. The sample was run on an Illumina HiSeq 2000. TCRdb applied fastp at Q25 and MiXCR to the public reads, then kept only in-frame beta chains. Rows matching on CDR3 protein sequence are summarized as one entry with the most common DNA and genes. A total of around 960,000 distinct CDR3 sequences appear in this sample, around 12% of them only once. Around 1.6% of the sample rests with the top ten. This sample was shared with a second study, whose subject was yellow fever vaccine responses in identical twins.

Sequenced sample: PBMCs. The receptors were gathered from a woman between 18 and 30 years old in good health.

V gene TRBV28 combines with J gene TRBJ2-1; 7 bases fit TRBD2. Losses at the gene ends were 5 bases for V and 3 bases for J; bases not matched to a gene: 10. Germline V lookup: CDR1 MDHEN, CDR2 SYDVKM. The CDR3 runs to 16 residues. CDR3 loop: CASSPPAGFVYNEQFF. DNA of the CDR3: TGTGCCAGCAGTCCCCCAGCGGGGTTTGTCTACAATGAGCAGTTCTTC.

This clonotype was seen many times. The chain is built from TRBV18 and TRBJ2-1; TRBD2 matches at 11 bases. The CDR3 extends over 14 amino acids. V was clipped by 3 bases and J by 6 bases; unmatched bases: 1. CDR1 is KGHSH, CDR2 LQKENI, per germline. The CDR3 DNA follows: TGTGCCAGCTCACCCGGGACTAGCGGCAATGAGCAGTTCTTC. Translation gives CASSPGTSGNEQFF.

This chain connects TRBV28 to TRBJ2-4; the D is unclear. Trimming removed 5 bases from V and 0 bases from J, with 17 bases in between. The CDR3 has 17 amino acids. Germline CDR1 and CDR2: MDHEN and SYDVKM. The CDR3 coding sequence is TGTGCCAGCAGTCCCCCCGGATGGGAACTAGCCAAAAACATTCAGTACTTC. The encoded protein is CASSPPGWELAKNIQYF.